This T cell receptor (beta chain) was captured by sequencing in a study of cytomegalovirus exposure and HLA in healthy donors. Broader study findings: Later analysis identified about 17,000 TCR beta sequences associated with HLA alleles, using a false discovery rate threshold of 0.05.

Worth noting for this clone: No antigen is known for it.

Amplification used 60 Vbeta primers and 13 Jbeta primers. Using immunoSEQ multiplex PCR, the repertoire was profiled, and TCRdb retains in-frame clones only, with some absent. The sample records about 140,000 clones, roughly 82% being singletons. V trimming: 1 base; J trimming: 0 bases; junction bases outside the gene matches: 7. The length of the CDR3 is 17 residues. In germline, CDR1 is MNHEY, CDR2 SMNVEV (reference sequence). This chain connects TRBV27 to TRBJ2-3; 7 nucleotides align to TRBD2. This clonotype was sampled from a man younger than 30 in good health and CMV-seropositive. Input material: PBMCs. CDR3 sequence reads: CASSLLPGTISTDTQYF. The CDR3 region has the DNA TGTGCCAGCAGTTTATTACCCGGGACTATAAGCACAGATACGCAGTATTTT.